This is a list of T cell receptor beta chains from one sample in a study of blood T cell repertoires in COVID-19. Data came from immunoSEQ multiplex PCR; TCRdb stores just in-frame clones and leaves some out. The profile shows about 83,000 clones, about nine tenths of them singletons. Material: peripheral blood. The origin of the receptors is a woman older than 75 with active or convalescent COVID-19. Both conserved end residues are part of each CDR3. The D gene is left open where the match is weak. Expanded clones get a size class; other rows say once, few or many, or leave the size out.

v_gene	j_gene	abundance	d_gene	CDR3aa	CDR3nt
TRBV9	TRBJ2-5	.	TRBD2	CASSVGASGAPRETQYF	TGTGCCAGCAGCGTAGGGGCTAGCGGGGCCCCCCGAGAGACCCAGTACTTC
TRBV5-6	TRBJ1-1	few	.	CASSLEQMNTEAFF	TGTGCCAGCAGCTTGGAACAGATGAACACTGAAGCTTTCTTT
TRBV2	TRBJ1-1	.	.	CASSVQGLNTEAFF	TGTGCCAGCAGTGTCCAGGGCTTGAACACTGAAGCTTTCTTT
TRBV27	TRBJ2-7	.	.	CASGEPGDYEQYF	TGTGCCAGCGGAGAACCCGGGGACTACGAGCAGTACTTC
TRBV2	TRBJ1-5	few	.	CASSNQGNQPQHF	TGTGCCAGCAGCAACCAGGGAAATCAGCCCCAGCATTTT
TRBV7-3	TRBJ1-6	.	.	CASSLDLGADSPLHF	TGTGCCAGCAGCTTAGATCTGGGGGCAGATTCACCCCTCCACTTT
TRBV7-2	TRBJ2-1	.	TRBD2	CASSLERGYNEQFF	TGTGCCAGCAGCCTCGAGCGGGGGTACAATGAGCAGTTCTTC
TRBV6-2/TRBV6-3	TRBJ1-2	.	.	CASSSAGYGYTF	TGTGCCAGCAGTTCCGCGGGATATGGCTACACCTTC
TRBV5-4	TRBJ1-2	.	.	CASSFTGTMGYTF	TGTGCCAGCAGTTTTACAGGGACCATGGGCTACACCTTC
TRBV18	TRBJ1-3	.	.	CASSPSQSSGNTIYF	TGTGCCAGCTCACCTTCACAGTCCTCTGGAAACACCATATATTTT
TRBV9	TRBJ2-7	.	.	CASSVELDTTYEQYF	TGTGCCAGCAGCGTAGAATTGGACACTACCTACGAGCAGTACTTC
TRBV18	TRBJ2-5	.	.	CASSPVRLGPRVSETQYF	TGTGCCAGCTCACCGGTAAGACTGGGTCCGAGGGTCTCGGAGACCCAGTACTTC
TRBV6-5	TRBJ1-4	.	.	CASSYSRQLNEKLFF	TGTGCCAGCAGTTACTCGAGACAGCTTAATGAAAAACTGTTTTTT
TRBV10-3	TRBJ2-7	.	TRBD2	CAISGLAGFQDEQYF	TGTGCCATCAGCGGACTAGCGGGGTTCCAGGACGAGCAGTACTTC
TRBV3-1/TRBV3-2	TRBJ1-2	.	.	CASSQDHGNSQGGYTF	TGTGCCAGCAGCCAAGATCACGGTAACAGCCAAGGTGGCTACACCTTC
TRBV6-5	TRBJ2-7	.	TRBD1	CASRAQGAVYEQYF	TGTGCCAGCAGAGCACAGGGGGCGGTTTACGAGCAGTACTTC
TRBV9	TRBJ2-3	.	TRBD2	CASSGQGSGGSGDTQYF	TGTGCCAGCAGCGGCCAAGGGAGCGGGGGGTCCGGGGATACGCAGTATTTT
TRBV7-2	TRBJ1-2	.	.	CASSLKSGTIYGYTF	TGTGCCAGCAGTCTAAAGTCCGGGACTATCTATGGCTACACCTTC
TRBV18	TRBJ2-5	.	TRBD2	CASSPFPTAGRYQETQYF	TGTGCCAGCTCACCCTTCCCCACAGCGGGGCGGTACCAAGAGACCCAGTACTTC
TRBV24-1	TRBJ2-3	few	TRBD1	CATSDTGQGETTDTQYF	TGTGCCACCAGTGACACTGGACAGGGGGAAACCACAGATACGCAGTATTTT
TRBV9	TRBJ1-5	.	.	CASSSHGGQPQHF	TGTGCCAGCAGCTCCCACGGGGGGCAGCCCCAGCATTTT
TRBV7-9	TRBJ1-5	.	.	CASSLMEQPQHF	TGTGCCAGCAGCTTAATGGAGCAGCCCCAGCATTTT
TRBV10-3	TRBJ2-1	.	TRBD2	CAISDEAGGGNEQFF	TGTGCCATCAGTGATGAAGCGGGGGGAGGGAATGAGCAGTTCTTC
TRBV11-2	TRBJ2-7	.	.	CASSLLVRGTHEQYF	TGTGCCAGCAGCTTACTCGTCAGGGGAACCCACGAGCAGTACTTC
TRBV27	TRBJ2-2	.	TRBD2	CASSPQPSLATGELFF	TGTGCCAGCAGTCCCCAACCTTCACTAGCGACCGGGGAGCTGTTTTTT
TRBV19	TRBJ2-6	.	TRBD2	CASSTGGSGANVLTF	TGTGCCAGTAGTACGGGGGGATCTGGGGCCAACGTCCTGACTTTC
TRBV19	TRBJ1-1	.	TRBD1	CASSIRDSTMNTEAFF	TGTGCCAGTAGCATCCGGGACAGCACAATGAACACTGAAGCTTTCTTT
TRBV7-2	TRBJ1-1	.	TRBD1	CASSLRWDRVNTEAFF	TGTGCCAGCAGCTTAAGGTGGGACAGGGTAAACACTGAAGCTTTCTTT
TRBV5-1	TRBJ2-2	.	.	CASSYNSGELFF	TGCGCCAGCAGCTATAACTCCGGGGAGCTGTTTTTT
TRBV6-5	TRBJ1-1	.	.	CASRIRGMNTEAFF	TGTGCCAGCAGGATAAGGGGGATGAACACTGAAGCTTTCTTT
TRBV27	TRBJ1-1	.	.	CASKYRGNTEAFF	TGTGCCAGCAAGTACCGGGGGAACACTGAAGCTTTCTTT
TRBV11-3	TRBJ2-1	.	.	CASSLSLIDNEQFF	TGTGCCAGCAGCTTAAGTCTAATCGACAATGAGCAGTTCTTC
TRBV9	TRBJ1-2	.	TRBD1	CASSSRTGTRAGYTF	TGTGCCAGCAGCTCTCGGACAGGGACCAGGGCTGGCTACACCTTC
TRBV5-4	TRBJ2-2	once	TRBD2	CASSLAAGGLGGELFF	TGTGCCAGCAGCTTGGCAGCGGGGGGGCTCGGCGGGGAGCTGTTTTTT
TRBV30	TRBJ2-7	.	.	CAWSGGLSSYEQYF	TGTGCCTGGAGTGGGGGCTTGAGCTCCTACGAGCAGTACTTC
TRBV19	TRBJ1-1	.	.	CASSPVPQGWRGSEAFF	TGTGCCAGTAGTCCCGTTCCACAGGGATGGAGAGGCAGTGAAGCTTTCTTT
TRBV4-3	TRBJ1-3	.	TRBD1	CASSRVQGAGNTIYF	TGCGCCAGCAGCCGGGTACAGGGGGCAGGAAACACCATATATTTT
TRBV7-2	TRBJ2-3	.	TRBD2	CASSLTSGADTQYF	TGTGCCAGCAGCCTGACTAGCGGCGCAGATACGCAGTATTTT
TRBV7-8	TRBJ2-5	.	.	CASSLSPGQETQYF	TGTGCCAGCAGCTTAAGTCCGGGGCAAGAGACCCAGTACTTC
TRBV5-4	TRBJ2-7	.	TRBD1	CASSHPGTGVGEQYF	TGTGCCAGCAGCCACCCCGGGACAGGGGTGGGCGAGCAGTACTTC
TRBV30	TRBJ1-1	.	.	CACDITGSEAFF	TGTGCCTGCGATATTACCGGGAGTGAAGCTTTCTTT
TRBV6-2/TRBV6-3	TRBJ2-1	.	.	CASSPYNEQFF	TGTGCCAGCAGTCCGTACAATGAGCAGTTCTTC
TRBV5-1	TRBJ2-5	.	.	CASSLGLKSGETQYF	TGCGCCAGCAGCTTGGGCCTCAAGTCGGGAGAGACCCAGTACTTC
TRBV27	TRBJ2-7	many	TRBD2	CASSTRTSGGPPYEQYF	TGTGCCAGCAGCACGCGCACTAGCGGGGGGCCTCCCTACGAGCAGTACTTC
TRBV28	TRBJ2-7	.	TRBD1	CASTNAGTGAYEQYF	TGTGCCAGCACCAACGCCGGGACAGGGGCCTACGAGCAGTACTTC
TRBV11-2	TRBJ2-7	.	TRBD1	CASSLGGGVNEQYF	TGTGCCAGCAGCTTAGGAGGGGGCGTGAATGAGCAGTACTTC
TRBV18	TRBJ1-5	.	TRBD1	CASSPDRGRNQPQHF	TGTGCCAGCTCACCAGACAGGGGGCGAAATCAGCCCCAGCATTTT
TRBV4-2	TRBJ1-5	.	TRBD1	CASSPGVRGHQPQHF	TGTGCCAGCAGCCCGGGTGTAAGGGGGCATCAGCCCCAGCATTTT
TRBV5-1	TRBJ1-2	once	.	CASSSGSGSGYGYTF	TGCGCCAGCAGCTCCGGTTCAGGGTCCGGCTATGGCTACACCTTC
TRBV28	TRBJ2-7	.	TRBD1	CASSTTGNEQYF	TGTGCCAGCAGTACGACAGGGAACGAGCAGTACTTC
TRBV6-1	TRBJ1-6	.	TRBD1	CASSEEQGVNSPLHF	TGTGCCAGCAGTGAAGAACAGGGGGTAAATTCACCCCTCCACTTT
TRBV2	TRBJ1-2	.	.	CASKRIAGPNYGYTF	TGTGCCAGCAAAAGAATCGCAGGCCCTAACTATGGCTACACCTTC
TRBV3-1/TRBV3-2	TRBJ1-2	.	.	CASSETGTYGYTF	TGTGCCAGCAGTGAGACAGGTACCTATGGCTACACCTTC
TRBV19	TRBJ1-3	.	TRBD1	CASSIDRGSGNTIYF	TGTGCCAGTAGTATCGACAGGGGCTCTGGAAACACCATATATTTT
TRBV2	TRBJ2-7	.	.	CASSDGARNYEQYF	TGTGCCAGCAGTGATGGGGCCCGTAACTACGAGCAGTACTTC
TRBV3-1/TRBV3-2	TRBJ2-7	few	.	CASSQVNGYEQYF	TGTGCCAGCAGCCAAGTTAACGGTTACGAGCAGTACTTC
TRBV4-1	TRBJ2-1	.	.	CASSQDTVSYNEQFF	TGCGCCAGCAGCCAAGATACGGTTTCCTACAATGAGCAGTTCTTC
TRBV6-5	TRBJ1-1	.	TRBD1	CASSFEGARRTEAFF	TGTGCCAGCAGTTTTGAGGGGGCGCGGAGAACTGAAGCTTTCTTT
TRBV10-1	TRBJ1-6	.	.	CASKGPGMKVSPLHF	TGCGCCAGCAAGGGGCCAGGGATGAAGGTGTCACCCCTCCACTTT